This TCR beta chain was documented in a study of early T cells in non-severe SARS-CoV-2 infection (dated by TCRdb to about 2021). About the investigation overall: Bulk RNA from unsorted whole blood was used for TCR sequencing, so alpha and beta chains could not be paired.

In the case of this clonotype: No cognate antigen has been identified for it. No base qualities exist here, and no much larger clone lies one base off it.

The research as a whole found: VDJdb matching was skewed toward anti-spike CD8 responses and likely underestimated virus-specific expansions by missing private and CD4 specificities.

The library was generated by 5' RACE. The sequencing machine was a NextSeq 500. Unique molecular identifiers were attached to individual cDNA molecules in the TCR library protocol so that sequencing error and PCR bias could be corrected. Both TCR alpha and beta chains were sequenced, and tight co-correlation was observed between alpha and beta sequence abundances in each sample. On the study's bioinformatics: Decombinator V4 was used to annotate TCR sequences for V gene, J gene and CDR3. Expanded TCRs were defined as changing significantly between any two time points under a Poisson model with p below 0.0001. TCR abundances were normalised to the total number of TCRs sequenced per sample and were expressed as counts per million. TRAV1-2 paired with TRAJ12, TRAJ20 or TRAJ33 defined MAIT TCRs, while TRAV10 paired with TRAJ18 defined iNKT TCRs. VDJdb, accessed 1 November 2021, was searched for CMV, EBV and SARS-CoV-2 annotated TCRs, excluding TCRs annotated for multiple antigens. Through fastp at Q25 and MiXCR, TCRdb rebuilt clones from the public reads, retaining in-frame beta chains. Identical CDR3 protein sequences are pooled into one entry, listed with their most common genes and DNA. The V and J calls and clone size are TCRdb's, not the authors'. This sample has tens of thousands of distinct CDR3 sequences in its table, and around 4.9% of those were observed once. Around 4.9% of the sample rests with the top ten.

The study was a case-control design nested within a healthcare worker cohort in London, UK, with weekly nasopharyngeal swab PCR tests and blood sampling. Healthcare workers were recruited between 23 and 31 March 2020, during the week of the UK lockdown, and were followed weekly for up to about 15 weeks. CDR3 length: 14 amino acids, cysteine to phenylalanine. Solely the CDR3 DNA is kept, with 42 bases framed from the first base. V and J are trimmed by 7 bases and 5 bases, and the gene matches miss 9 bases of the junction. This TCR came from an adult who was a healthcare worker with PCR-confirmed SARS-CoV-2 infection or an uninfected control (not recorded which). The chain uses TRBV12-3 or TRBV12-4 and TRBJ2-3, and TRBD2 aligns with 7 junction nucleotides. Sequencing was carried out using whole blood. The DNA reads as follows: TGTGCCAGCATTACGGGACTAAGCGTAGATACGCAGTATTTT. This is translated as CASITGLSVDTQYF.